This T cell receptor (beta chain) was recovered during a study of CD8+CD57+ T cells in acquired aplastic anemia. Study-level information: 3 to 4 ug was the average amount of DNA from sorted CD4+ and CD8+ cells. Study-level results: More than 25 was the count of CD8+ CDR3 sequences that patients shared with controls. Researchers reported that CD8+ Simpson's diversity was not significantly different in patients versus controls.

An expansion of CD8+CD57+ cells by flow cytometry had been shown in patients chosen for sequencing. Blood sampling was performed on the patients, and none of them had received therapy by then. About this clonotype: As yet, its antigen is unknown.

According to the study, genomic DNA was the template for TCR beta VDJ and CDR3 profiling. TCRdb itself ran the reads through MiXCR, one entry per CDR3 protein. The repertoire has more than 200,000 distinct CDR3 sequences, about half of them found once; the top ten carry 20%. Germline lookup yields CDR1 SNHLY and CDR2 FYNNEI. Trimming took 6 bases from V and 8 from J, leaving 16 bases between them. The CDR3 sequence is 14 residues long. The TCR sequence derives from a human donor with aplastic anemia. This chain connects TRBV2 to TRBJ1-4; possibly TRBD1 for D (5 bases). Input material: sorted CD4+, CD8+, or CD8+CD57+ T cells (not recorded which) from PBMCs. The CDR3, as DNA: TGTGCCAGCAGGAAAGGGACGACGGTAGAAAAACTGTTTTTT. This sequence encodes CASRKGTTVEKLFF.